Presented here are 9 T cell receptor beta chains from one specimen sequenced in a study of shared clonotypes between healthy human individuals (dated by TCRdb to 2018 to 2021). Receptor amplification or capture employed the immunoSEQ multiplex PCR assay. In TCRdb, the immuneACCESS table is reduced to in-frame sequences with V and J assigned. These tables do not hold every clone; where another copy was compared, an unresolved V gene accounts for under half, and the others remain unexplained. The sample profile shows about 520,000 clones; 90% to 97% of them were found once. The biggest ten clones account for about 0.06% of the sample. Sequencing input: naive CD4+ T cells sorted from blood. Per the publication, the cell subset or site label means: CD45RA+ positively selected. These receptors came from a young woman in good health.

The CDR3 bases are TGTGCCAGTTCGCCTCTGGGTAGCAATCAGCCCCAGCATTTT. It yields the protein CASSPLGSNQPQHF. This chain joins TRBV19 and TRBJ1-5; D not certain. Germline CDR1 is LNHDA and CDR2 is SQIVND (reference sequence). The CDR3 is made up of 14 amino acids. The ends were cut back, 8 bases at V and 0 bases at J, with 11 bases in the middle.

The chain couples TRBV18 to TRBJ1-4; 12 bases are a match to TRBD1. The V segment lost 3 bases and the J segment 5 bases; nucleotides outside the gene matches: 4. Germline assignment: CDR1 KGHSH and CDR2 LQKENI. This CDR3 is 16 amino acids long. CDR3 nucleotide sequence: TGTGCCAGCTCACCGGGACAGGGGGCACTAAATGAAAAACTGTTTTTT. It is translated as CASSPGQGALNEKLFF.

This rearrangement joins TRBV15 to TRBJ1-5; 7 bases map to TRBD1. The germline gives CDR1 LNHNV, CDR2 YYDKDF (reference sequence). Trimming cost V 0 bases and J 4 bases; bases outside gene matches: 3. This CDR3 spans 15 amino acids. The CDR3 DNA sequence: TGTGCCACCAGCAGAGAGGCAGGGGGAAATCAGCCCCAGCATTTT. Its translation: CATSREAGGNQPQHF.

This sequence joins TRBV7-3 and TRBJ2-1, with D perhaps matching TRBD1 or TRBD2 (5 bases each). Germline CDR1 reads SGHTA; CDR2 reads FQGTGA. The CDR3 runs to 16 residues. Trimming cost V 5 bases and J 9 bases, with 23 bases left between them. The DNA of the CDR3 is TGTGCCAGCAGCGTCTTTGTCGGGACCCCCCGGGGTGAGCAGTTCTTC. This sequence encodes CASSVFVGTPRGEQFF.

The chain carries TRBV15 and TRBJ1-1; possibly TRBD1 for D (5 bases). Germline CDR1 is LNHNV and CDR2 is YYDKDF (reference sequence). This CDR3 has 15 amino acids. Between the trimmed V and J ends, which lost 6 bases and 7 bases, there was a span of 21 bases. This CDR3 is CATRAVQAPGDEAFF. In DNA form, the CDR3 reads TGTGCCACCAGGGCCGTACAGGCCCCTGGTGATGAAGCTTTCTTT.

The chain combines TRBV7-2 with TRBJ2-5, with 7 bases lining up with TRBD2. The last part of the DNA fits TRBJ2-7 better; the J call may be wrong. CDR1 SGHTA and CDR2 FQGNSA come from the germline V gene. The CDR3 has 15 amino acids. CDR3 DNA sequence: TGTGCCAGCAGCTTAAGGCAGGGAGGGTCCTACGAGCAGTACTTC. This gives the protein CASSLRQGGSYEQYF.

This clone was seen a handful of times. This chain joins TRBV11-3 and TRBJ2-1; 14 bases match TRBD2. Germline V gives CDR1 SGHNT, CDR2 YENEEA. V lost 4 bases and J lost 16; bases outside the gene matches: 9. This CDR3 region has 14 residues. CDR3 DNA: TGTGCCAGCAGCTCGGGACTAGCGGGAGCCAGCACCTTCTTC. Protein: CASSSGLAGASTFF.

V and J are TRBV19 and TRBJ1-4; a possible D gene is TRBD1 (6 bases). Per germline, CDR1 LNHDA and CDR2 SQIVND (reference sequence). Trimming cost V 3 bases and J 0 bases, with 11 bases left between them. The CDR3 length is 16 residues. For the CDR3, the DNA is TGTGCCAGTAGTATGGCCGGACAGTCAACTAATGAAAAACTGTTTTTT. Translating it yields CASSMAGQSTNEKLFF.

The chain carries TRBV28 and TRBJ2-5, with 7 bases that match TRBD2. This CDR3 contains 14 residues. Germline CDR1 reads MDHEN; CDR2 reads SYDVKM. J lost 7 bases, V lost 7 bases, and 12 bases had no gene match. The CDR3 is CASNSPGRDATQYF. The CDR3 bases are TGTGCCAGCAACTCCCCGGGGAGGGACGCGACCCAGTACTTC.